This T cell receptor (beta chain) appears in the sequencing data of a study of human T cells and chemical hapten exposure. This clonotype was observed a handful of times. Library preparation tagged each individual cDNA molecule with a unique molecular identifier. MiXCR was run by TCRdb on the RACE reads, yielding one entry per CDR3 protein. The table lists 140,000 or so distinct CDR3 sequences, about an eighth of them singletons. Time point described: patch test 2, 6 weeks after DPC sensitization. Treatment specified: therapeutic diphenylcyclopropenone sensitization with weekly scalp DPC. In germline, CDR1 is LGHDT, CDR2 YNNKEL (reference sequence). Trimming removed 1 base from V and 4 bases from J, with 4 bases in between. The CDR3 is 12 amino acids.

The specimen was whole blood, collected in connection with sensitization to the hapten diphenylcyclopropenone (DPC). This clonotype was obtained from a woman aged 45-65 years with alopecia areata. Some clones in this sample may be carry-over from other donors' samples. The V call is TRBV3-1, the J call TRBJ1-2; D gene unclear. As DNA, the CDR3 is TGTGCCAGCAGCCAAGCGGGCTATGGCTACACCTTC. As protein: CASSQAGYGYTF.